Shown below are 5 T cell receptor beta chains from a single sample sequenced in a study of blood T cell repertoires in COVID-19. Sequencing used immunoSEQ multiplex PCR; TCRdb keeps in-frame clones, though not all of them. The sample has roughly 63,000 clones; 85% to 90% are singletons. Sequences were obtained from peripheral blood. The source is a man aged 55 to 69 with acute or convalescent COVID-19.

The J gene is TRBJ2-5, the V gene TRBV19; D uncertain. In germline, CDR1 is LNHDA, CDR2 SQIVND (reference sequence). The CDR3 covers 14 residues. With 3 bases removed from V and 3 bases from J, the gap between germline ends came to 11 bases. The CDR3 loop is CASSIILTEETQYF. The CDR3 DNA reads TGTGCCAGTAGTATTATTCTTACTGAAGAGACCCAGTACTTC. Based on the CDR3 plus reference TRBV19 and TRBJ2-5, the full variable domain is DGGITQSPKYLFRKEGQNVTLSCEQNLNHDAMYWYRQDPGQGLRLIYYSQIVNDFQKGDIAEGYSVSREKKESFPLTVTSAQKNPTAFYLCASSIILTEETQYFGPGTRLLVL.

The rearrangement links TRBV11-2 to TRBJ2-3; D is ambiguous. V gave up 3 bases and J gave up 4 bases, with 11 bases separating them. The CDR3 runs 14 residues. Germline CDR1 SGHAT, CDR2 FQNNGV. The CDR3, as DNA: TGTGCCAGCAGCTTGCCCCCCTCGGCAGATACGCAGTATTTT. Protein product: CASSLPPSADTQYF.

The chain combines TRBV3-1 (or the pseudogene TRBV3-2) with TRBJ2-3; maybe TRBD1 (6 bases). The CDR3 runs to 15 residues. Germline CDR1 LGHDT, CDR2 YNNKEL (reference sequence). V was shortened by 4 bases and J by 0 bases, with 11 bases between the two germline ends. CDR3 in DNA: TGTGCCAGCAGCCGACAGGCGCTTAGCACAGATACGCAGTATTTT. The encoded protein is CASSRQALSTDTQYF.

CDR3 sequence reads: CASSLLRSPDTQYF. As DNA, the CDR3 is TGTGCCAGCAGCTTACTGCGTTCCCCAGATACGCAGTATTTT. The chain joins TRBV7-2 to TRBJ2-3; D unresolved. V dropped 2 bases and J dropped 4 bases, with 10 bases sitting between them. Germline CDR1 is SGHTA and CDR2 is FQGNSA. This CDR3 has 14 amino acids.

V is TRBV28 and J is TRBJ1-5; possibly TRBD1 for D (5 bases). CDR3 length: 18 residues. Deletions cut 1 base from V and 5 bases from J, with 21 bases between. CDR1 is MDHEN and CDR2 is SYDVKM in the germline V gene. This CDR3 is CASSLSPGLGAIDQPQHF. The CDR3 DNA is TGTGCCAGCAGTTTATCCCCCGGTTTAGGGGCCATCGATCAGCCCCAGCATTTT.